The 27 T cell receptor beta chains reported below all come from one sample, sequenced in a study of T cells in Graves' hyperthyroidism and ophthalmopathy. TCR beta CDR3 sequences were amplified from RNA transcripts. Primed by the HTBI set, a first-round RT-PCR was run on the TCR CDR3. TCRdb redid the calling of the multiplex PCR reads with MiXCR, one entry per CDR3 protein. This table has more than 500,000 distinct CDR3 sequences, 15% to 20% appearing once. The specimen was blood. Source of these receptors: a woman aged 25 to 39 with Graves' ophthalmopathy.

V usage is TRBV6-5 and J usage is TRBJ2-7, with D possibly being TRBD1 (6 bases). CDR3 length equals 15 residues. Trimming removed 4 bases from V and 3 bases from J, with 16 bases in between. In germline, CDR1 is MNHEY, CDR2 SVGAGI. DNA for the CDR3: TGTGCCAGCAGTTCCTACAGGGTAGACCTCTACGAGCAGTACTTC. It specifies CASSSYRVDLYEQYF.

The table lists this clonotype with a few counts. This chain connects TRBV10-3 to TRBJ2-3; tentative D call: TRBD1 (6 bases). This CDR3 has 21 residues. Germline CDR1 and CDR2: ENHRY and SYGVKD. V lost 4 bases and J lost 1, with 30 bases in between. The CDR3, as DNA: TGTGCCATCAGTGTTATCGATGGGGGCTTTCGGGCTAGCAGCCGCACAGATACGCAGTATTTT. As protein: CAISVIDGGFRASSRTDTQYF.

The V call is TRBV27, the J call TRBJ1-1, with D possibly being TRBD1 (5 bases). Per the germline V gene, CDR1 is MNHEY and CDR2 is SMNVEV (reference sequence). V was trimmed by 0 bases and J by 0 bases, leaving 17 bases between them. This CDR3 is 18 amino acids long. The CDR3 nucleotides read TGTGCCAGCAGTTTATCAAATTGGCGGGGGAGGATGAACACTGAAGCTTTCTTT. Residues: CASSLSNWRGRMNTEAFF.

CDR3 in amino acids: CASSQAVGASYEQYF. The CDR3 DNA sequence: TGTGCCAGCAGCCAAGCCGTGGGGGCCTCCTACGAGCAGTACTTC. V is TRBV4-2 and J is TRBJ2-7, with D possibly matching TRBD1 (6 bases). The CDR3 contains 15 residues. Between the trimmed V and J ends, which lost 1 base and 0 bases, there was a span of 10 bases. Germline V gives CDR1 LGHNA, CDR2 YNFKEQ.

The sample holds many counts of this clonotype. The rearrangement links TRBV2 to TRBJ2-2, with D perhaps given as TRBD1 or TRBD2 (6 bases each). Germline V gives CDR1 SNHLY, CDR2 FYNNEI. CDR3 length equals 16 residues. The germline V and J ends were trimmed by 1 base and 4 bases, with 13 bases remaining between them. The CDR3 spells CASSEVGGRITGELFF. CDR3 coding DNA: TGTGCCAGCAGTGAAGTTGGGGGGCGTATCACCGGGGAGCTGTTTTTT.

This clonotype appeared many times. The CDR3 sequence: CASSPGASGGNEQFF. CDR3 coding DNA: TGTGCCAGCAGCCCGGGGGCAAGCGGAGGGAATGAGCAGTTCTTC. The chain is built from TRBV5-5 and TRBJ2-1; D is tentatively TRBD1 or TRBD2 (6 bases each). The germline V and J ends were trimmed by 4 bases and 7 bases, with 18 bases remaining between them. The CDR3 is 15 residues long. Germline assignment: CDR1 SGHKS and CDR2 YYEKEE (reference sequence). Filled out from reference TRBV5-5 and TRBJ2-1, the complete variable domain reads DAGVTQSPTHLIKTRGQQVTLRCSPISGHKSVSWYQQVLGQGPQFIFQYYEKEERGRGNFPDRFSARQFPNYSSELNVNALLLGDSALYLCASSPGASGGNEQFFGPGTRLTVL.

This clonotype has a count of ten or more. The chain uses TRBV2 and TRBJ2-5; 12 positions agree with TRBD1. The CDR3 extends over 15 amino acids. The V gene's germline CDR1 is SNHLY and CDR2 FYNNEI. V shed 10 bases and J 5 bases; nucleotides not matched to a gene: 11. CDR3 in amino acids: CATVRDRGPGETQYF. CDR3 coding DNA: TGTGCCACCGTCCGGGACAGGGGGCCAGGGGAGACCCAGTACTTC.

CDR3 bases: TGCAGCGTCCCAGGGGTGCCCGACTATGGCTACACCTTC. Residues: CSVPGVPDYGYTF. V and J are TRBV29-1 and TRBJ1-2; tentative D call: TRBD1 (6 bases). V lost 6 bases, J lost 3 bases, and 14 bases lay in between. This CDR3 contains 13 residues. Germline lookup yields CDR1 SQVTM and CDR2 ANQGSEA.

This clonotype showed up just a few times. The CDR3 loop reads CASTERTGEQPQHF. The CDR3 DNA sequence: TGTGCCAGCACCGAACGGACAGGGGAGCAGCCCCAGCATTTT. The rearrangement links TRBV6-1 to TRBJ1-5; 9 nucleotides line up with TRBD1. V dropped 7 bases and J dropped 7; count of bases not matched to a gene: 8. The CDR3 length is 14 residues. From germline, CDR1 is MNHNS and CDR2 SASEGT.

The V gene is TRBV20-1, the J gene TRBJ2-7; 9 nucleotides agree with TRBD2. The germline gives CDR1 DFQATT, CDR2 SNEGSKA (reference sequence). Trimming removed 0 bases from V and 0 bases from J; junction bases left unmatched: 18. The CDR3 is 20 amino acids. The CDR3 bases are TGCAGTGCTAGAGATCAGCGAGGGGCTAGCGGGGAAAGTACCTCCTACGAGCAGTACTTC. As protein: CSARDQRGASGESTSYEQYF.

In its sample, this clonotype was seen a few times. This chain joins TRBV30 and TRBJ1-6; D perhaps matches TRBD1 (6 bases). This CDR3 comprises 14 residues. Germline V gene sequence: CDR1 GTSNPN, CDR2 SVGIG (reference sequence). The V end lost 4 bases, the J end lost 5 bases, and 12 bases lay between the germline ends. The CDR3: CAWKLGQNNSPLHF. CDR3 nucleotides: TGTGCCTGGAAATTGGGACAAAATAATTCACCCCTCCACTTT. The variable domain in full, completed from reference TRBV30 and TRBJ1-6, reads SQTIHQWPATLVQPVGSPLSLECTVEGTSNPNLYWYRQAAGRGLQLLFYSVGIGQISSEVPQNLSASRPQDRQFILSSKKLLLSDSGFYLCAWKLGQNNSPLHFGNGTRLTVT.

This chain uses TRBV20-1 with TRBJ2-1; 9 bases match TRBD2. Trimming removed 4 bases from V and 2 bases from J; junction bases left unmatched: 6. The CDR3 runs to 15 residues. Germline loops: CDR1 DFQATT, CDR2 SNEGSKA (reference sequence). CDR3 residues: CSANQRLAAYNEQFF. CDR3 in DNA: TGCAGTGCTAACCAACGACTAGCGGCCTACAATGAGCAGTTCTTC.

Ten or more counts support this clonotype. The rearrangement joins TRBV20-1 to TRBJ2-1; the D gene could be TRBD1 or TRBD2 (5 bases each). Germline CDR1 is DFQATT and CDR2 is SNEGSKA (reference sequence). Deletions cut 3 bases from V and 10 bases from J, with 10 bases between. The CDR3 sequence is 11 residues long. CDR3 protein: CSASRGGEQFF. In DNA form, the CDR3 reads TGCAGTGCTAGCCGGGGCGGGGAGCAGTTCTTC.

The CDR3 spells CASSQGDTNYEQYF. CDR3 in DNA: TGTGCCAGCAGCCAAGGGGACACAAACTACGAGCAGTACTTC. The genes are TRBV3-1 and TRBJ2-7; weak D call: TRBD1 (6 bases). V lost 1 base and J lost 3, with 10 bases in between. Germline loops: CDR1 LGHDT, CDR2 YNNKEL (reference sequence). The CDR3 spans 14 residues.

CDR3 DNA: TGCAGTGCTAGACCGGGAGGGAAGAACACTGAAGCTTTCTTT. Protein sequence: CSARPGGKNTEAFF. V and J are TRBV20-1 and TRBJ1-1; D is uncertain. The CDR3 totals 14 residues. Trimming stripped 2 bases from V and 1 base from J, with 11 bases between. Germline V gene sequence: CDR1 DFQATT, CDR2 SNEGSKA (reference sequence).

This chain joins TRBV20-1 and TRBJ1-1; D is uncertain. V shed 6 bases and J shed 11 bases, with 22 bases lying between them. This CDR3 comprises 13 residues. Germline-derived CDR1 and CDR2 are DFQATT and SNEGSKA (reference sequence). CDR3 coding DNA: TGCAGTGCCCCGAGTCCCCTCGACGTTCGGGCTTTCTTT. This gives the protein CSAPSPLDVRAFF.

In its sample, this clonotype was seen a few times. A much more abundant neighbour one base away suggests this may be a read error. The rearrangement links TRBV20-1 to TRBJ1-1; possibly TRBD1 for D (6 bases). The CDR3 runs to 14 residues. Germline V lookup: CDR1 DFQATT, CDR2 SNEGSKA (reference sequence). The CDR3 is CSARDRFGDTEALF. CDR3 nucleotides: TGCAGTGCTAGAGATCGGTTCGGGGACACTGAAGCTCTCTTT.

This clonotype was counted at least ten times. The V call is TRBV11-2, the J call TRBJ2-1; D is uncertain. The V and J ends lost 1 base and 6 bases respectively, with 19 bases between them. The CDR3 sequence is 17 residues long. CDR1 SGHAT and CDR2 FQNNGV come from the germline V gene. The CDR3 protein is CASSLGWGSYGGNEQFF. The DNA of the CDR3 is TGTGCCAGCAGCTTAGGGTGGGGTAGTTACGGTGGCAATGAGCAGTTCTTC.

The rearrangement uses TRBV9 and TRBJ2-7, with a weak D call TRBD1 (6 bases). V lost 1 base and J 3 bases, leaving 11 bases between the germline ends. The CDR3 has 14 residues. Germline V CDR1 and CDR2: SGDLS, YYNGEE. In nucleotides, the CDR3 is TGTGCCAGCAGCGTATCTTTAGGGGGCTACGAGCAGTACTTC. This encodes CASSVSLGGYEQYF.

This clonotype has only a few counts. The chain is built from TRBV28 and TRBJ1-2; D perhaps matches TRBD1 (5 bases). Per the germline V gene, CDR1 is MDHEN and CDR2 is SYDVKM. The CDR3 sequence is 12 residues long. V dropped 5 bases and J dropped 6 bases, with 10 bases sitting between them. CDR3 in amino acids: CASSLRQNGYTF. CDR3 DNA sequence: TGTGCCAGCAGTCTCCGACAGAATGGCTACACCTTC.

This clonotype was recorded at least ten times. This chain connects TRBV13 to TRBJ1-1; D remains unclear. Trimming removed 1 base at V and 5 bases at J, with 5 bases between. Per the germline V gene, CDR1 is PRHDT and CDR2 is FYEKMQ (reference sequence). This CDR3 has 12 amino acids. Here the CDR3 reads CASSLVLTEAFF. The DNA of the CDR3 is TGTGCCAGCAGCTTAGTCCTAACTGAAGCTTTCTTT.

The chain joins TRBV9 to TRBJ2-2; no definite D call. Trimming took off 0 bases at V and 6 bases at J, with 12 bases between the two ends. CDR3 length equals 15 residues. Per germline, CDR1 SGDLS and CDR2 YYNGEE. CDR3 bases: TGTGCCAGCAGCGTAGGCCCCAGCGTCCCCGGGGAGCTGTTTTTT. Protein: CASSVGPSVPGELFF.

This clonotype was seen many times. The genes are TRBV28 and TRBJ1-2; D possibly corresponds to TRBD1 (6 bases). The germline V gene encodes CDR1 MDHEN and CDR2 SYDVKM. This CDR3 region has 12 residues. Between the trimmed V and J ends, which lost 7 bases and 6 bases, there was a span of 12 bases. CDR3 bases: TGTGCCAGCACCTCACAGGGAAATGGCTACACCTTC. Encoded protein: CASTSQGNGYTF.

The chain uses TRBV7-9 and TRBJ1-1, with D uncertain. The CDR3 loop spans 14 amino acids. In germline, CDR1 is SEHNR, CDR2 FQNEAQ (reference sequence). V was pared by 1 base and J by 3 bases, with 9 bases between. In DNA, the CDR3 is TGTGCCAGCAGCTTAGAGGGAAGGGACACTGAAGCTTTCTTT. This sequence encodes CASSLEGRDTEAFF.

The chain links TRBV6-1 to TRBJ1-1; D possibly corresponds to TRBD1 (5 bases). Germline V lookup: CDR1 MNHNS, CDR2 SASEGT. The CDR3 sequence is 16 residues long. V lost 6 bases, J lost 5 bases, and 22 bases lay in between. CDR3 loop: CASSIGVQQVTTEAFF. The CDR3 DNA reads TGTGCCAGCAGCATCGGGGTCCAACAGGTGACGACTGAAGCTTTCTTT.

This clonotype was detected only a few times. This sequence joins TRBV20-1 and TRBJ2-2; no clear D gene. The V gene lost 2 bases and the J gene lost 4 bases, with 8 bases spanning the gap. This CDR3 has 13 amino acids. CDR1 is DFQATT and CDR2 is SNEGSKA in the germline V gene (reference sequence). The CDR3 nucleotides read TGCAGTGCTAGAAGTGGCGGCACCGGGGAGCTGTTTTTT. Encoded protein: CSARSGGTGELFF.

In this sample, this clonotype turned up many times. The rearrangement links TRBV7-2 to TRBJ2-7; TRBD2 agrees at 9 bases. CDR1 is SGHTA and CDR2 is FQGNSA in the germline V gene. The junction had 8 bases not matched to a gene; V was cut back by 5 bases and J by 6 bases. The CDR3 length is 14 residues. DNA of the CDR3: TGTGCCAGCAGCCTACGTCTAGCGGGAAGCGAGCAGTACTTC. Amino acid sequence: CASSLRLAGSEQYF.